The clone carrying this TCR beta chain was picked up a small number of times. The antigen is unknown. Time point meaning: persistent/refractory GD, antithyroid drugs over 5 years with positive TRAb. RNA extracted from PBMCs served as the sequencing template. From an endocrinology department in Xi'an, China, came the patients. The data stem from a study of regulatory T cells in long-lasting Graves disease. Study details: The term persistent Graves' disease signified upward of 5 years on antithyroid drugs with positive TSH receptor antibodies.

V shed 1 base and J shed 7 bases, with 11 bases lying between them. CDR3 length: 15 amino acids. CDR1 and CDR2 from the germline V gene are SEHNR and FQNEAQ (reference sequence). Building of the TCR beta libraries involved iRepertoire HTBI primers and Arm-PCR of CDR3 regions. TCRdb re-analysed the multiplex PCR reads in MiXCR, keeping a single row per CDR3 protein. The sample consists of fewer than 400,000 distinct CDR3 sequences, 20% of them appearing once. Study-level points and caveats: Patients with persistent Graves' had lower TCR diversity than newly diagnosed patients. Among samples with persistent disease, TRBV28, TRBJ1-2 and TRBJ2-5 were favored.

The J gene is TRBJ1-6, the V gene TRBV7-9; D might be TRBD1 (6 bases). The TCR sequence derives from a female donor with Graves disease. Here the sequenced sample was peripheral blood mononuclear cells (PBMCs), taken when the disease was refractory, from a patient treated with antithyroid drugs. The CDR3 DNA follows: TGTGCCAGCAGCTTAGGGCAGGGGCAGAATTCACCCCTCCACTTT. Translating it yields CASSLGQGQNSPLHF.